The 25 T cell receptor beta chains listed next were all sequenced from one sample in a study of circulating CD8 cells and anti-PD-1 response in melanoma (dated by TCRdb to 2018 to 2021). Four subsets defined by PD-1 and/or TIGIT were sorted from live CD3+CD8+TCRalphabeta+ cells on a BD FACSAria II cell sorter. Sequencing instrument: NextSeq 500. TCR libraries were prepared from roughly 14 ng of total RNA with the QIAseq Immune Repertoire RNA Library Kit, Human TCR Panel. TCRdb reprocessing: public reads trimmed at Q25 with fastp, clones called with MiXCR, in-frame beta chains kept. Each record represents a unique CDR3 protein, reported with the most common genes and DNA among its rows. The sample table contains over a thousand distinct CDR3 sequences; only one count was recorded for more than 9% of them. Approximately 50% of the sample rests with the top ten. The input for sequencing was CD8+ T cells from PBMCs, taken at baseline or after one month of anti-PD-1 therapy (not recorded which). Source of these receptors: a human donor with melanoma.

This clonotype counts as medium-sized. This rearrangement joins TRBV28 to TRBJ2-7; possible D gene TRBD1, 6 bases. Trimming pared 6 bases from V and 0 bases from J, leaving 12 bases between. This CDR3 contains 14 residues. The germline V gene encodes CDR1 MDHEN and CDR2 SYDVKM. The CDR3 coding sequence is TGTGCCAGCAGCTTAACAGGGAGCTCCTACGAGCAGTACTTC. Translating gives CASSLTGSSYEQYF. Drawing the rest from reference TRBV28 and TRBJ2-7, the complete variable domain is DVKVTQSSRYLVKRTGEKVFLECVQDMDHENMFWYRQDPGLGLRLIYFSYDVKMKEKGDIPEGYSVSREKKERFSLILESASTNQTSMYLCASSLTGSSYEQYFGPGTRLTVT.

By sample share, this clonotype is large. The chain couples TRBV6-4 to TRBJ2-3; D is tentatively TRBD1 or TRBD2 (5 bases each). V lost 3 bases and J lost 1, with 8 bases in between. The CDR3 has 14 amino acids. The germline V gene encodes CDR1 MRHNA and CDR2 SNTAGT. In DNA, the CDR3 is TGTGCCAGCAGTGAGAGGGGCGGCACAGATACGCAGTATTTT. Translating gives CASSERGGTDTQYF.

This clonotype showed up just a few times. The genes are TRBV21-1 and TRBJ2-3; the D call of TRBD2 is as the table states it, not checked on the DNA. TRBV21-1 is marked as a pseudogene. The CDR3 totals 15 residues. The DNA of the CDR3 is TGTGCCAGCATGACTAGCGGGAATGGGAGGGATACGCAGTATTTT. Protein product: CASMTSGNGRDTQYF.

By share of the sample, this clonotype is medium-sized (0.01 to 0.1%). The rearrangement uses TRBV21-1 and TRBJ2-1; the table's D call TRBD1 went unverified against the DNA. TRBV21-1 is an annotated pseudogene. The CDR3 is 13 amino acids. CDR3 bases: TGTGCCAGCAGAGCACAGGGTGCGAATGAGCAGTTCTTC. Translated, it gives CASRAQGANEQFF.

By sample fraction, this clonotype is medium-sized (0.01 to 0.1%). The chain employs TRBV14 and TRBJ2-5, with 7 bases fitting TRBD1. CDR1 is SGHDN and CDR2 is FVKESK in the germline V gene. With 4 bases clipped from V and 1 base from J, the junction kept 9 bases outside the gene matches. The CDR3 totals 16 residues. CDR3: CASSRRDSISQETQYF. The CDR3 region has the DNA TGTGCCAGCAGCCGACGGGACAGCATCTCCCAAGAGACCCAGTACTTC.

This clonotype ranks as medium-sized. This chain connects TRBV19 to TRBJ2-1; 9 bases map to TRBD2. This CDR3 contains 15 residues. J was trimmed by 2 bases and V by 1 base; bases with no gene match: 0. The germline CDR1 and CDR2 sequences are LNHDA and SQIVND (reference sequence). CDR3: CASSIVAGAYNEQFF. DNA of the CDR3: TGTGCCAGTAGTATAGTAGCGGGGGCCTACAATGAGCAGTTCTTC.

By frequency in the sample, this clonotype is medium-sized. The V and J genes are TRBV19 and TRBJ2-3; 11 positions agree with TRBD2. This CDR3 has 16 residues. V was clipped by 7 bases and J by 6 bases; unmatched bases: 12. Germline-derived CDR1 and CDR2 are LNHDA and SQIVND (reference sequence). Here the CDR3 DNA reads TGTGCCAGTACTCCACTAGCGGGGGCCCGATTGGATACGCAGTATTTT. This codes for CASTPLAGARLDTQYF.

This clonotype is labeled medium-sized. The genes are TRBV19 and TRBJ2-5; 7 bases map to TRBD1. Trimming cost V 3 bases and J 1 base; bases outside gene matches: 8. This CDR3 region has 16 residues. From germline, CDR1 is LNHDA and CDR2 SQIVND (reference sequence). In DNA, the CDR3 is TGTGCCAGTAGTATTGGAGACAGGGTGATCCAAGAGACCCAGTACTTC. Amino acid sequence: CASSIGDRVIQETQYF.

By its share, this clonotype is medium-sized. This chain connects TRBV29-1 to TRBJ2-3; D unclear. The CDR3 covers 16 residues. Trimming stripped 4 bases from V and 3 bases from J, with 20 bases between. Looked up from germline, CDR1 is SQVTM and CDR2 is ANQGSEA. CDR3 coding DNA: TGCAGCGTTGGGGAAGCTGGCTTCGGGCAAACAGATACGCAGTATTTT. Translated, it gives CSVGEAGFGQTDTQYF.

In its sample, this clonotype was seen a few times. The chain carries TRBV20-1 and TRBJ2-7, with D possibly matching TRBD2 (6 bases). Germline CDR1 is DFQATT and CDR2 is SNEGSKA (reference sequence). V lost 5 bases and J 4 bases, leaving 9 bases between the germline ends. The CDR3 consists of 11 residues. CDR3 residues: CSARDFYEQYF. Written as DNA, the CDR3 is TGCAGTGCTCGGGACTTTTACGAGCAGTACTTC.

This clonotype is labeled medium-sized. J is TRBJ2-7 and V is TRBV5-6; a weak D match, TRBD1 (5 bases). CDR1 and CDR2 (germline): SGHDT, YYEEEE. Trimming shortened V by 2 bases and J by 4 bases, and 13 bases separated the two germline ends. This CDR3 region has 14 residues. This CDR3 is CASSFGGHSYEQYF. CDR3 coding DNA: TGTGCCAGCAGCTTCGGTGGACACTCGTACGAGCAGTACTTC. The full variable domain, with the rest looked up from reference TRBV5-6 and TRBJ2-7, is DAGVTQSPTHLIKTRGQQVTLRCSPKSGHDTVSWYQQALGQGPQFIFQYYEEEERQRGNFPDRFSGHQFPNYSSELNVNALLLGDSALYLCASSFGGHSYEQYFGPGTRLTVT.

By sample share, this clonotype is medium-sized. The rearrangement links TRBV29-1 to TRBJ1-2, with a possible D match to TRBD1 (6 bases). V was cut by 6 bases and J by 2 bases, with 10 bases left in between. Per the germline V gene, CDR1 is SQVTM and CDR2 is ANQGSEA. The CDR3 spans 12 residues. CDR3 in amino acids: CSVLQGNYGYTF. CDR3 nucleotides: TGCAGCGTCCTACAGGGAAACTATGGCTACACCTTC. Full variable domain (missing parts from reference TRBV29-1 and TRBJ1-2): SAVISQKPSRDICQRGTSLTIQCQVDSQVTMMFWYRQQPGQSLTLIATANQGSEATYESGFVIDKFPISRPNLTFSTLTVSNMSPEDSSIYLCSVLQGNYGYTFGSGTRLTVV.

This clonotype is categorized as medium-sized. This chain joins TRBV2 and TRBJ2-5; 12 positions match TRBD2. This CDR3 region has 15 residues. Unmatched junction bases numbered 4, after V lost 3 bases and J lost 5 bases. Germline CDR1 and CDR2: SNHLY and FYNNEI. Written as DNA, the CDR3 is TGTGCCAGCAGTGACGGACTAGCGGGGTATGAGACCCAGTACTTC. This encodes CASSDGLAGYETQYF. The whole variable domain, filled in from reference TRBV2 and TRBJ2-5, reads EPEVTQTPSHQVTQMGQEVILRCVPISNHLYFYWYRQILGQKVEFLVSFYNNEISEKSEIFDDQFSVERPDGSNFTLKIRSTKLEDSAMYFCASSDGLAGYETQYFGPGTRLLVL.

This clonotype is labeled as medium-sized. This chain links TRBV20-1 with TRBJ2-2; a possible D gene is TRBD1 (6 bases). The V end lost 1 base, the J end lost 2 bases, and 17 bases lay between the germline ends. Germline loops: CDR1 DFQATT, CDR2 SNEGSKA (reference sequence). This CDR3 has 17 residues. CDR3: CSARAPSGQGNTGELFF. In DNA, the CDR3 is TGCAGTGCTAGAGCCCCCTCGGGACAAGGAAACACCGGGGAGCTGTTTTTT.

This clonotype is labeled medium-sized (0.01 to 0.1%). In DNA form, the CDR3 reads TGTGCCAGCAGCTTAGCGGGGACAGGGGGCCAATACGAGCAGTACTTC. It translates to CASSLAGTGGQYEQYF. V gene TRBV7-2 combines with J gene TRBJ2-7, with 12 bases lining up with TRBD1. The CDR3 has 16 residues. Losses at the gene ends were 0 bases for V and 4 bases for J; bases not matched to a gene: 4. CDR1 is SGHTA and CDR2 is FQGNSA in the germline V gene.

The sample holds a few counts of this clonotype. The chain joins TRBV6-1 to TRBJ2-5, with TRBD1 matching 7 bases. The length of the CDR3 is 18 residues. Germline V gene data show CDR1 as MNHNS and CDR2 as SASEGT. The junction had 14 bases not matched to a gene; V was cut back by 1 base and J by 3 bases. The CDR3 DNA follows: TGTGCCAGCAGTGAAGGCTTTCCGCCGACAGGGTTGAAAGAGACCCAGTACTTC. This encodes CASSEGFPPTGLKETQYF.

V and J are TRBV5-6 and TRBJ1-2, with D possibly being TRBD1 (5 bases). The CDR3 spans 11 residues. The V gene lost 4 bases and the J gene lost 11 bases, with 12 bases spanning the gap. The germline V gene encodes CDR1 SGHDT and CDR2 YYEEEE. The CDR3 loop reads CASSPGDGYTF. The CDR3 DNA reads as TGTGCCAGCAGCCCGGGGGACGGATACACCTTC.

Comment on this clonotype: This may be a read error: a much more frequent sequence differs by one nucleotide. The CDR3 loop is CTSMIQGTGELFF. The DNA of the CDR3 is TGTACCAGCATGATACAAGGGACCGGGGAGCTGTTTTTT. The chain recombines TRBV12-3 or TRBV12-4 with TRBJ2-2; D is undetermined. The CDR3 extends over 13 amino acids.

By share, this clonotype counts as medium-sized (0.01 to 0.1%). This chain uses TRBV27 with TRBJ2-1; the D gene could be TRBD1 or TRBD2 (5 bases each). V was shortened by 4 bases and J by 7 bases, with 17 bases between the two germline ends. This CDR3 contains 15 residues. Germline CDR1 reads MNHEY; CDR2 reads SMNVEV (reference sequence). The CDR3 nucleotides are TGTGCCAGCAGTTGGGCAGCATTAGAGGGGAATGAGCAGTTCTTC. It translates to CASSWAALEGNEQFF.

The sample holds a few counts of this clonotype. The CDR3 coding sequence is TGTGCCAGTAGTACCTGGACACTAGGACAGGGAATTTTGATTGAGACCCAGTACTTC. Its protein is CASSTWTLGQGILIETQYF. This chain uses TRBV19 with TRBJ2-5; 8 bases map to TRBD1. CDR3 length: 19 residues. V shed 4 bases and J 5 bases; nucleotides not matched to a gene: 21. Germline CDR1 and CDR2: LNHDA and SQIVND (reference sequence).

This clonotype is labeled as large. V gene TRBV19 combines with J gene TRBJ2-7; no firm D call. V shed 4 bases and J shed 4 bases, with 11 bases lying between them. In germline, CDR1 is LNHDA, CDR2 SQIVND (reference sequence). This CDR3 has 13 amino acids. CDR3 loop: CASSNNVGYEQYF. The CDR3 nucleotides read TGTGCCAGTAGTAATAATGTGGGGTACGAGCAGTACTTC.

Sample share makes this clonotype medium-sized. The chain recombines TRBV19 with TRBJ2-7; 11 positions agree with TRBD1. This CDR3 contains 15 residues. V dropped 5 bases and J dropped 2; count of bases not matched to a gene: 5. Germline-derived CDR1 and CDR2 are LNHDA and SQIVND (reference sequence). CDR3 amino acids: CASSAGQGAAYEQYF. The CDR3 bases are TGTGCCAGTAGTGCAGGACAGGGGGCAGCCTACGAGCAGTACTTC.

By share, this clonotype counts as medium-sized. V and J are TRBV9 and TRBJ2-1; D is ambiguous. CDR3 length: 16 amino acids. Trimming took off 0 bases at V and 0 bases at J, with 10 bases between the two ends. Looked up from germline, CDR1 is SGDLS and CDR2 is YYNGEE. CDR3 coding DNA: TGTGCCAGCAGCGTAGGATCCGCGAGCTCCTACAATGAGCAGTTCTTC. Its translation is CASSVGSASSYNEQFF.

The V call is TRBV28, the J call TRBJ2-3; D uncertain. The CDR3 spans 11 residues. Trimming removed 8 bases at V and 4 bases at J, with 7 bases between. The germline CDR1 and CDR2 sequences are MDHEN and SYDVKM. CDR3 bases: TGTGCCAGCCTCCTCGCAGATACGCAGTATTTT. Its translation: CASLLADTQYF.

This clonotype rates as medium-sized (0.01 to 0.1%). The chain is built from TRBV27 and TRBJ2-7; D is unresolved. CDR3 length: 13 amino acids. The germline gives CDR1 MNHEY, CDR2 SMNVEV (reference sequence). Trimming stripped 5 bases from V and 0 bases from J, with 8 bases between. CDR3 coding DNA: TGTGCCAGCAGTCTGGGGATCTCCTACGAGCAGTACTTC. Encoded protein: CASSLGISYEQYF.